This entry is about one T cell receptor (beta chain). The antigen remains undetermined. CD45RO-negative, CCR7-positively selected cells formed the naive CD8 fraction, excluding terminally differentiated effector memory CD45RA+ cells. The data stem from a study of shared clonotypes between healthy human individuals. Germline lookup yields CDR1 MDHEN and CDR2 SYDVKM. The CDR3 is 14 residues long. With 5 bases clipped from V and 3 bases from J, the junction kept 6 bases outside the gene matches. Study observations and caveats: Clonotype sharing among donors, it was expected, would be affected by sequencing depth.

The repertoire was sequenced with immunoSEQ multiplex PCR; TCRdb's copy has only in-frame clones and lacks some. The sample consists of approximately 720,000 clones, 90% to 95% of them appearing once. Source material: naive CD8+ T cells sorted from blood. The V and J genes are TRBV28 and TRBJ1-1; TRBD1 aligns across 7 bases. This clonotype originated in a man aged 25-40 years in good health. The CDR3: CASSTRGGYTEAFF. The DNA of the CDR3 is TGTGCCAGCAGTACCAGGGGGGGGTACACTGAAGCTTTCTTT.